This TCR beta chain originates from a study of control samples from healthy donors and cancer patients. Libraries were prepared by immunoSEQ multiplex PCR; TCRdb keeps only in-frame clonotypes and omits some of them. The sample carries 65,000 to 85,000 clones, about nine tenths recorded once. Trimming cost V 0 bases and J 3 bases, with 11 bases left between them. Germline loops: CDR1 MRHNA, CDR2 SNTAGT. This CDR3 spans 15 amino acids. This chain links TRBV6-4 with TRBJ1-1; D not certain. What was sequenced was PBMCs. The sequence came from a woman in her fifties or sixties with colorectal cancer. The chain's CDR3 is CASSDSFTRDTEAFF. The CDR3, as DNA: TGTGCCAGCAGTGACTCGTTTACAAGGGACACTGAAGCTTTCTTT.